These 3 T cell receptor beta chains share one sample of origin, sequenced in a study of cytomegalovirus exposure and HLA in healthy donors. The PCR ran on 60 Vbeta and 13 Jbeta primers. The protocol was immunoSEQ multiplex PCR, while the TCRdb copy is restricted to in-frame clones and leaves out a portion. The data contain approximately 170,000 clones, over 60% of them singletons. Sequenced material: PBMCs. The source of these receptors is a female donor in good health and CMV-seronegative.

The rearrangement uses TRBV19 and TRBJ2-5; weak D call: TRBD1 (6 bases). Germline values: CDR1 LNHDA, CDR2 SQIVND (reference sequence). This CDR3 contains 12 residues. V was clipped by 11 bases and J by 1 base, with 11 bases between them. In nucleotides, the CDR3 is TGTGCCGGACCGGACAGCCAAGAGACCCAGTACTTC. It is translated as CAGPDSQETQYF.

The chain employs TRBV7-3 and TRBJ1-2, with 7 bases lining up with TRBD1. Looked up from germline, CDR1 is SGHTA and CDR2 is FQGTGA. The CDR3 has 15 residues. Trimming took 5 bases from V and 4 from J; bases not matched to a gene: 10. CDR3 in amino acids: CASSPGQALGYGYTF. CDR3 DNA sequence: TGTGCCAGCAGCCCCGGACAGGCGCTAGGCTATGGCTACACCTTC.

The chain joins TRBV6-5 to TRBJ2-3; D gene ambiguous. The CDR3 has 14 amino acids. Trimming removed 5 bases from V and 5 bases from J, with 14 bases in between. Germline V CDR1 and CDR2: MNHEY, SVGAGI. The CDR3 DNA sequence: TGTGCCAGCAGTGATATATCGAGAGGAGATACGCAGTATTTT. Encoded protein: CASSDISRGDTQYF.